The 24 T cell receptor beta chains presented below share a single source sample, sequenced in a study of PD-L1 blockade in urothelial cancer. Indicated time point: pretreatment peripheral blood. The method was immunoSEQ multiplex PCR; TCRdb's version includes in-frame clones alone and lacks a portion of them. Of fewer than 100,000 clones listed, approximately 80% are singletons. Sequencing used PBMCs, obtained around atezolizumab (anti-PD-L1) treatment. All receptors come from a man in his forties or fifties with urothelial cancer.

The genes are TRBV7-2 and TRBJ2-2; D uncertain. V gave up 9 bases and J gave up 1 base, with 3 bases separating them. CDR1 SGHTA and CDR2 FQGNSA come from the germline V gene. The CDR3 runs 11 residues. The CDR3 bases are TGTGCCAGACAGAACACCGGGGAGCTGTTTTTT. Translation gives CARQNTGELFF.

Here the CDR3 reads CASRELAGVIIGDNEQFF. In nucleotides, the CDR3 is TGTGCCAGCAGAGAACTAGCGGGAGTAATTATTGGAGACAATGAGCAGTTCTTC. The V and J genes are TRBV27 and TRBJ2-1; 11 nucleotides agree with TRBD2. The J segment lost 5 bases and the V segment lost 6 bases, leaving 15 bases of the junction unmatched. The CDR3 runs 18 residues. Germline values: CDR1 MNHEY, CDR2 SMNVEV (reference sequence).

The gene calls are TRBV13 and TRBJ2-7; D may be TRBD2 (5 bases). The CDR3 has 13 residues. From germline, CDR1 is PRHDT and CDR2 FYEKMQ (reference sequence). Trimming took off 1 base at V and 5 bases at J, with 9 bases between the two ends. Here the CDR3 DNA reads TGTGCCAGCAGCTTAGTCGCCGGGAACGAGCAGTACTTC. It is translated as CASSLVAGNEQYF.

The gene calls are TRBV5-4 and TRBJ2-6; 7 nucleotides line up with TRBD2. Germline V gene lookup returns CDR1 SGHNT and CDR2 YYREEE (reference sequence). V lost 0 bases to trimming and J lost 0 bases; unmatched junction nucleotides: 9. This CDR3 region has 19 residues. The CDR3 nucleotides are TGTGCCAGCAGCTTGGGAAGTCCTGGGAGGGGCTCTGGGGCCAACGTCCTGACTTTC. Protein sequence: CASSLGSPGRGSGANVLTF.

The rearrangement links TRBV15 to TRBJ2-5; TRBD2 agrees at 13 bases. Germline CDR1 is LNHNV and CDR2 is YYDKDF (reference sequence). Trimming took 7 bases from V and 5 from J; bases not matched to a gene: 4. This CDR3 has 14 residues. The CDR3 DNA follows: TGTGCCACCAAAAGGACTAGCGGGAGCGAGACCCAGTACTTC. This gives the protein CATKRTSGSETQYF.

The gene calls are TRBV28 and TRBJ2-3, with 7 bases matching TRBD2. Looked up from germline, CDR1 is MDHEN and CDR2 is SYDVKM. The CDR3 extends over 14 amino acids. Unmatched junction bases numbered 2, after V lost 0 bases and J lost 5 bases. CDR3 sequence: CASSLWGRVDTQYF. Here the CDR3 DNA reads TGTGCCAGCAGTTTATGGGGGAGGGTAGATACGCAGTATTTT.

CDR3 sequence: CASSLEVRGSEAFF. The CDR3 coding sequence is TGTGCCAGCAGCTTAGAGGTCAGGGGCTCTGAAGCTTTCTTT. The V gene is TRBV7-9, the J gene TRBJ1-1; possible D gene TRBD1, 6 bases. Deletions cut 1 base from V and 6 bases from J, with 12 bases between. This CDR3 comprises 14 residues. Germline V CDR1 and CDR2: SEHNR, FQNEAQ (reference sequence).

The CDR3 reads CASSPIGLVFDNEQFF. Here the CDR3 DNA reads TGTGCCAGCAGTCCGATTGGACTAGTGTTTGACAATGAGCAGTTCTTC. The V and J genes are TRBV28 and TRBJ2-1, with 7 bases fitting TRBD2. The ends lost 5 bases at V and 5 bases at J; junction bases unmatched: 12. The CDR3 has 16 amino acids. Germline CDR1 and CDR2: MDHEN and SYDVKM. The full variable domain, completed using reference TRBV28 and TRBJ2-1, is DVKVTQSSRYLVKRTGEKVFLECVQDMDHENMFWYRQDPGLGLRLIYFSYDVKMKEKGDIPEGYSVSREKKERFSLILESASTNQTSMYLCASSPIGLVFDNEQFFGPGTRLTVL.

The genes are TRBV11-2 and TRBJ2-7; D gene unclear. The CDR3 is 12 amino acids. CDR1 is SGHAT and CDR2 is FQNNGV in the germline V gene. V was pared by 2 bases and J by 3 bases, with 5 bases between. The CDR3 spells CASSLNYYEQYF. In DNA form, the CDR3 reads TGTGCCAGCAGCTTAAACTACTACGAGCAGTACTTC.

The chain couples TRBV7-9 to TRBJ1-4; D gene uncertain. The CDR3 extends over 12 amino acids. V was cut by 1 base and J by 8 bases, with 5 bases left in between. The germline V gene has CDR1 SEHNR and CDR2 FQNEAQ (reference sequence). The CDR3 sequence: CASSLDLEKLFF. Written as DNA, the CDR3 is TGTGCCAGCAGCTTAGACCTAGAAAAACTGTTTTTT. Looking up the rest from reference TRBV7-9 and TRBJ1-4 gives the full variable domain: DTGVSQNPRHKITKRGQNVTFRCDPISEHNRLYWYRQTLGQGPEFLTYFQNEAQLEKSRLLSDRFSAERPKGSFSTLEIQRTEQGDSAMYLCASSLDLEKLFFGSGTQLSVL.

The chain combines TRBV6-4 with TRBJ1-1; the D gene is possibly TRBD1 (5 bases). V dropped 2 bases and J dropped 5 bases, with 12 bases sitting between them. CDR3 size: 14 residues. Germline loops: CDR1 MRHNA, CDR2 SNTAGT. The CDR3 DNA reads TGTGCCAGCAGTGACACCTCAAAGGGGACTGAAGCTTTCTTT. Encoded protein: CASSDTSKGTEAFF.

The J gene is TRBJ2-2, the V gene TRBV30, with 11 bases fitting TRBD2. The V gene's germline CDR1 is GTSNPN and CDR2 SVGIG (reference sequence). The CDR3 is made up of 14 amino acids. After removal of 4 bases from V and 4 bases from J, the junction contained 2 bases not matched to a gene. The CDR3 DNA reads as TGTGCCTGGAAACTAGCGGGAGTCACCGGGGAGCTGTTTTTT. The encoded protein is CAWKLAGVTGELFF.

This chain connects TRBV19 to TRBJ2-1; D may be TRBD2 (5 bases). Trimming left V 1 base short and J 10 bases short, with 8 bases between. Per the germline V gene, CDR1 is LNHDA and CDR2 is SQIVND (reference sequence). This CDR3 comprises 12 residues. The DNA for the CDR3 is TGTGCCAGTAGTATAGGACTACAAGAGCAGTTCTTC. The encoded protein is CASSIGLQEQFF.

This clone was detected only a few times. The CDR3 spells CSVEKGGNEQFF. The CDR3, as DNA: TGCAGCGTTGAAAAAGGGGGCAATGAGCAGTTCTTC. The rearrangement uses TRBV29-1 and TRBJ2-1; D possibly corresponds to TRBD1 (6 bases). V was pared by 2 bases and J by 6 bases, with 8 bases between. CDR1 is SQVTM, CDR2 ANQGSEA, per germline. The CDR3 has 12 amino acids.

The DNA of the CDR3 is TGCAGTGCGACACAGGGGGCGCAGTACTTC. Its protein product is CSATQGAQYF. J is TRBJ2-7 and V is TRBV20-1, with 9 positions matching TRBD1. Germline CDR1 DFQATT, CDR2 SNEGSKA (reference sequence). Losses at the gene ends were 6 bases for V and 9 bases for J; bases not matched to a gene: 3. The CDR3 extends over 10 amino acids.

The V and J genes are TRBV11-2 and TRBJ2-2; TRBD2 aligns across 8 bases. The V segment lost 1 base and the J segment 7 bases; nucleotides outside the gene matches: 17. The CDR3 runs to 19 residues. Germline-derived CDR1 and CDR2 are SGHAT and FQNNGV. CDR3 nucleotide sequence: TGTGCCAGCAGCTTAGCGAGCGGGAGTAGAGGGGCCGTGAGCGGGGAGCTGTTTTTT. This sequence encodes CASSLASGSRGAVSGELFF. Full variable domain (rest looked up from reference TRBV11-2 and TRBJ2-2): EAGVAQSPRYKIIEKRQSVAFWCNPISGHATLYWYQQILGQGPKLLIQFQNNGVVDDSQLPKDRFSAERLKGVDSTLKIQPAKLEDSAVYLCASSLASGSRGAVSGELFFGEGSRLTVL.

V is TRBV2 and J is TRBJ2-7, with D tentatively TRBD1 (6 bases). Trimming removed 6 bases from V and 6 bases from J, with 21 bases in between. Germline V gene data show CDR1 as SNHLY and CDR2 as FYNNEI. This CDR3 comprises 15 residues. DNA for the CDR3: TGTGCCAGCAGACCTACAGGGTTGCGTACGCTCGAGCAGTACTTC. Translated: CASRPTGLRTLEQYF.

The chain recombines TRBV10-3 with TRBJ1-1, with D perhaps matching TRBD1 (5 bases). Germline V gene data show CDR1 as ENHRY and CDR2 as SYGVKD. This CDR3 is built from 16 residues. V was cut by 4 bases and J by 5 bases, with 20 bases left in between. The CDR3 DNA is TGTGCCATCAGTGGGCAGGGTGATACCCCATGGACTGAAGCTTTCTTT. This sequence encodes CAISGQGDTPWTEAFF.

The V and J genes are TRBV4-3 and TRBJ2-7, with 9 bases that match TRBD1. The CDR3 runs 16 residues. CDR1 and CDR2 from the germline V gene are LGHNA and YSLEER. V gave up 1 base and J gave up 2 bases; unmatched junction bases: 6. The CDR3 DNA reads as TGCGCCAGCAGCCAAGTTTCGGGACAGGGAACCTACGAGCAGTACTTC. Amino acid sequence: CASSQVSGQGTYEQYF.

This rearrangement joins TRBV29-1 to TRBJ2-7, with 12 bases identical to TRBD1. Germline V gene lookup returns CDR1 SQVTM and CDR2 ANQGSEA. The ends lost 4 bases at V and 2 bases at J; junction bases unmatched: 3. The CDR3 runs 14 residues. CDR3 bases: TGCAGCGTTGGTCGGGACAGGGGGCCCTACGAGCAGTACTTC. As protein: CSVGRDRGPYEQYF.

The gene calls are TRBV4-1 and TRBJ2-7, with 7 bases matching TRBD2. The CDR3 contains 15 residues. After removal of 6 bases from V and 0 bases from J, the junction contained 8 bases not matched to a gene. Looked up from germline, CDR1 is MGHRA and CDR2 is YSYEKL. For the CDR3, the DNA is TGCGCCAGCAGGCGCCTCGCTAGCGGCTCCTACGAGCAGTACTTC. This sequence encodes CASRRLASGSYEQYF.

The chain is built from TRBV6-6 and TRBJ2-3; the D is unclear. This CDR3 region has 12 residues. The germline V and J ends were trimmed by 4 bases and 4 bases, with 6 bases remaining between them. The germline V gene has CDR1 MNHNY and CDR2 SVGAGI (reference sequence). The CDR3 DNA follows: TGTGCCAGCAGTTCCCGGGCAGATACGCAGTATTTT. Translated, it gives CASSSRADTQYF.

J is TRBJ2-7 and V is TRBV4-1, with D possibly matching TRBD1 (6 bases). The CDR3 runs 16 residues. The germline V gene has CDR1 MGHRA and CDR2 YSYEKL. The V end was cut by 1 base, the J end by 2 bases, with 15 bases between. The CDR3 DNA sequence: TGCGCCAGCAGCCAAGTCATCCTGGCAGGGGCCTACGAGCAGTACTTC. It yields the protein CASSQVILAGAYEQYF.

The rearrangement joins TRBV6-5 to TRBJ1-1; 7 bases agree with TRBD1. Looked up from germline, CDR1 is MNHEY and CDR2 is SVGAGI. V shed 6 bases, J shed 5 bases, and the junction held 6 bases outside the gene matches. This CDR3 has 13 residues. The CDR3 region is CASSTGVRTEAFF. CDR3 DNA: TGTGCCAGCAGCACAGGGGTTCGGACTGAAGCTTTCTTT.